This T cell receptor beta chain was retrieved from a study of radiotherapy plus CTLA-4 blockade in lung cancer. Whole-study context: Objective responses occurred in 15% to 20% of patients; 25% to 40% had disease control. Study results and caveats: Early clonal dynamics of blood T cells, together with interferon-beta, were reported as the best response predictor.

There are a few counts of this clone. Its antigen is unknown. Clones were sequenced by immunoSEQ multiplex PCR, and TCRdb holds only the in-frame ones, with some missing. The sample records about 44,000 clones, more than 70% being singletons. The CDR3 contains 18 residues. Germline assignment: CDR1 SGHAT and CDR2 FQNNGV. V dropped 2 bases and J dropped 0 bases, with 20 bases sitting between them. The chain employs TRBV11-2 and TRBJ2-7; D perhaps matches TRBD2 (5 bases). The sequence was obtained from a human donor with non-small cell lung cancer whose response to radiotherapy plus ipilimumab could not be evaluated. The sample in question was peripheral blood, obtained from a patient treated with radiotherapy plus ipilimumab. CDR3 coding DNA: TGTGCCAGCAGCTTACAATCACTACTTCCGGGATCCTCCTACGAGCAGTACTTC. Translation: CASSLQSLLPGSSYEQYF.